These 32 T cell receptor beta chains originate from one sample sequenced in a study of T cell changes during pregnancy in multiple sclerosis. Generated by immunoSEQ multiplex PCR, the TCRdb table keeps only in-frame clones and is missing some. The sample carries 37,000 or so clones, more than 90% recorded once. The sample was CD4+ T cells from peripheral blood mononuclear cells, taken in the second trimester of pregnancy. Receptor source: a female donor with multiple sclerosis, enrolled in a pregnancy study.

The CDR3 DNA sequence: TGTGCCAGCAGCCCGCCTGTTAATCTCTACGAAAAACTGTTTTTT. It encodes CASSPPVNLYEKLFF. The chain uses TRBV21-1 and TRBJ1-4. TRBV21-1 is designated a pseudogene. The CDR3 is made up of 15 amino acids.

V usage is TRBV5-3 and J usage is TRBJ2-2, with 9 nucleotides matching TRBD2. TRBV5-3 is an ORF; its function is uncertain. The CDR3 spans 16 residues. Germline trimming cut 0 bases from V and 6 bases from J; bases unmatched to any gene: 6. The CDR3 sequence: CARSLDCGGAPGELFF. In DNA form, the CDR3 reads TGTGCCAGAAGCTTGGATTGCGGGGGGGCCCCCGGGGAGCTGTTTTTT.

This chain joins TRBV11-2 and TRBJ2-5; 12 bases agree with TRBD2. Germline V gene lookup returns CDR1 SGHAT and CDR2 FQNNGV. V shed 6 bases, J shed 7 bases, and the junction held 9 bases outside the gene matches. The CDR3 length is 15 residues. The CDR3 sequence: CASRPLAGGAGTQYF. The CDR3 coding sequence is TGTGCCAGCAGGCCTCTAGCGGGGGGGGCGGGGACCCAGTACTTC.

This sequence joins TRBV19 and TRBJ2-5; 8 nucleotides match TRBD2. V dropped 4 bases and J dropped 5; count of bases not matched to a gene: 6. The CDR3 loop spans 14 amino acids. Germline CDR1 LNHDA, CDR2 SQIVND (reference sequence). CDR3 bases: TGTGCCAGTAGTAAAGCGGGGGCATTGGAGACCCAGTACTTC. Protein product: CASSKAGALETQYF.

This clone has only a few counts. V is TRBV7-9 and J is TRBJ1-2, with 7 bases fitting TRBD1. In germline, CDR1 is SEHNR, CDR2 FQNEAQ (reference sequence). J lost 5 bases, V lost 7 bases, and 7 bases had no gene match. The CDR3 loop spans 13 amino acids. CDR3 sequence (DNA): TGTGCCAGCACCCTGGGCAGGGGGTATGGCTACACCTTC. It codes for CASTLGRGYGYTF.

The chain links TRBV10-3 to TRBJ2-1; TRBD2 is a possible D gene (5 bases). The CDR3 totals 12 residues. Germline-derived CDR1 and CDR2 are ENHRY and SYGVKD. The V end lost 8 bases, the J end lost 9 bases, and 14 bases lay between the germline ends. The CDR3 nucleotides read TGTGCCATCGGAAGAAGCGGAGCTGAGCAGTTCTTC. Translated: CAIGRSGAEQFF.

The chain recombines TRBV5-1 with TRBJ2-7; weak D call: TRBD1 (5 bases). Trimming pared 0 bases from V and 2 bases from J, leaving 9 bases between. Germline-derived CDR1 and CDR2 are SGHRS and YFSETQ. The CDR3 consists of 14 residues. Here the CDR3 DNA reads TGCGCCAGCAGCTTGGGGGGCTCCGCCTACGAGCAGTACTTC. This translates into CASSLGGSAYEQYF.

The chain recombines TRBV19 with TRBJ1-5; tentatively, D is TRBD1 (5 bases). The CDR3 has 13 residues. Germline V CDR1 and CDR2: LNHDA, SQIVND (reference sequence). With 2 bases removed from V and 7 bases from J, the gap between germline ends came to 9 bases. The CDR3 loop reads CASSIQGEQPQHF. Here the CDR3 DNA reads TGTGCCAGTAGTATACAGGGTGAACAGCCCCAGCATTTT.

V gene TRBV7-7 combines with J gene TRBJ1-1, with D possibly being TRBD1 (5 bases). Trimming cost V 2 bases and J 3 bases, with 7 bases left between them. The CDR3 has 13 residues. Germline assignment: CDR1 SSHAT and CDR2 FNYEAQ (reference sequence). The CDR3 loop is CASSLSRDTEAFF. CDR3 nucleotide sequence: TGTGCCAGCAGCTTAAGCAGGGACACTGAAGCTTTCTTT.

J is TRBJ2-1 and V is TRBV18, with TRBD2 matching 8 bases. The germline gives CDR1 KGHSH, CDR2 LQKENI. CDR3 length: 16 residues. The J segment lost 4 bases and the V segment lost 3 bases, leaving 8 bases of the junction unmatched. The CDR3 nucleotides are TGTGCCAGCTCACCCCTTGCGGGAGGAGGATACAATGAGCAGTTCTTC. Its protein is CASSPLAGGGYNEQFF.

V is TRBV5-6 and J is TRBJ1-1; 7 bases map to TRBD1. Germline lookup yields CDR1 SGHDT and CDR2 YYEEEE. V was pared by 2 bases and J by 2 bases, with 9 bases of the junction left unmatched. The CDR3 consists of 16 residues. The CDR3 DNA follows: TGTGCCAGCAGCTTTCTCGGCGACAGGGATAACACTGAAGCTTTCTTT. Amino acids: CASSFLGDRDNTEAFF.

CDR3 bases: TGTGCCAGTAGTATAGGGGACAGGCACGATGGGCTGTTTTTT. It encodes CASSIGDRHDGLFF. The rearrangement links TRBV19 to TRBJ1-4, with TRBD1 identical over 8 bases. CDR3 size: 14 residues. Trimming at V came to 1 base and at J to 14 bases, leaving 9 bases not matched to a gene. Germline CDR1 is LNHDA and CDR2 is SQIVND (reference sequence).

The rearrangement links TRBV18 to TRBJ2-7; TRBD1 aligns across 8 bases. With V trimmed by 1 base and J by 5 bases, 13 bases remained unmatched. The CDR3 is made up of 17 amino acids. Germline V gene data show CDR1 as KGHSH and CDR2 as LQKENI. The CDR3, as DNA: TGTGCCAGCTCACCACAGCAGTTATCCAGGGGGCGCGACGAGCAGTACTTC. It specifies CASSPQQLSRGRDEQYF.

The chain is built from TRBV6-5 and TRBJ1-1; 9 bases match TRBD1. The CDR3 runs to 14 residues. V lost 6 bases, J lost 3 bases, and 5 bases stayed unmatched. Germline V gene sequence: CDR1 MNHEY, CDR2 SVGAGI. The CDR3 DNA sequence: TGTGCCAGCAGACCACAGGGGGCGGACACTGAAGCTTTCTTT. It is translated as CASRPQGADTEAFF.

Here the CDR3 DNA reads TGCGCCAGCAGCCGCACTCCGGGACTAGCGGGGCAAGAGACCCAGTACTTC. It yields the protein CASSRTPGLAGQETQYF. The genes are TRBV4-3 and TRBJ2-5; 13 bases are a match to TRBD2. CDR1 is LGHNA, CDR2 YSLEER, per germline. Losses at the gene ends were 4 bases for V and 2 bases for J; bases not matched to a gene: 7. This CDR3 contains 17 residues.

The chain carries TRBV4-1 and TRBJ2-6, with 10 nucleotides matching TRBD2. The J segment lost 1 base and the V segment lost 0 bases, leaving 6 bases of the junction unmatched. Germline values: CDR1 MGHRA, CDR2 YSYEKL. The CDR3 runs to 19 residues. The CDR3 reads CASSQDWASGSSGANVLTF. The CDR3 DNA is TGCGCCAGCAGCCAAGATTGGGCTAGCGGGAGTTCTGGGGCCAACGTCCTGACTTTC.

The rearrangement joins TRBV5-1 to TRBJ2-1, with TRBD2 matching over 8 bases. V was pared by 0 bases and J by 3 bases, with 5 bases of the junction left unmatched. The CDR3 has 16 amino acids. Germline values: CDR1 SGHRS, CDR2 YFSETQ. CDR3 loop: CASSLATSELYNEQFF. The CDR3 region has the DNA TGCGCCAGCAGCTTGGCGACTAGCGAACTCTACAATGAGCAGTTCTTC.

The CDR3 region is CASSEFLTGEYGYTF. CDR3 bases: TGTGCCAGCAGTGAATTCCTAACAGGGGAATACGGCTACACCTTC. The chain carries TRBV25-1 and TRBJ1-2; TRBD1 matches at 7 bases. There are 15 residues in the CDR3. V was pared by 1 base and J by 8 bases, with 10 bases of the junction left unmatched. Germline lookup yields CDR1 MGHDK and CDR2 SYGVNS.

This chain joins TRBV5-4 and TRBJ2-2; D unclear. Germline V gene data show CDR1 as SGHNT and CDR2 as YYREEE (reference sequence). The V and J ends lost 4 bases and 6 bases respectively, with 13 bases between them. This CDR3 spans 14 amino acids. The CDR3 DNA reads TGTGCCAGCAGCCTAGACTTAAAACCCGGGGAGCTGTTTTTT. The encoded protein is CASSLDLKPGELFF.

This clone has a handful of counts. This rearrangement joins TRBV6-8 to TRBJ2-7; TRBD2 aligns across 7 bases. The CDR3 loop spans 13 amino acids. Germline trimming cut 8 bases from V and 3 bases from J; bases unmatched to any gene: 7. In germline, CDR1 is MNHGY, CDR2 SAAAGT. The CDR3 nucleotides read TGTGCCAGCCGCGGTCGCGGGAGCTACGAGCAGTACTTC. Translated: CASRGRGSYEQYF.

CDR3 DNA sequence: TGCGCCAGCAGTGAGTCTGGGGGGAATTATTCACCCCTCCACTTT. Translation gives CASSESGGNYSPLHF. The chain links TRBV10-1 to TRBJ1-6, with D perhaps TRBD1 (5 bases). This CDR3 comprises 15 residues. CDR1 and CDR2 from the germline V gene are WNHNN and SYGVQD (reference sequence). V lost 0 bases to trimming and J lost 8 bases, with 11 bases between them.

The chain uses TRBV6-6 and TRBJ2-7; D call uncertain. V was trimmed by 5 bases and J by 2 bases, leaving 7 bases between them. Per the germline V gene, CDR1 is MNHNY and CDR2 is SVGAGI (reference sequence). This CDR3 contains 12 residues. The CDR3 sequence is CASSRSPYEQYF. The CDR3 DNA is TGTGCCAGCAGTAGAAGCCCCTACGAGCAGTACTTC.

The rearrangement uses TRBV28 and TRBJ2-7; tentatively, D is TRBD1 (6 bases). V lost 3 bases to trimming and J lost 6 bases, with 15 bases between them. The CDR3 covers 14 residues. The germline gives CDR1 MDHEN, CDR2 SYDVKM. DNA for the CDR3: TGTGCCAGCAGTTTCGGACAGTCCCTTTCCGAGCAGTACTTC. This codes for CASSFGQSLSEQYF.

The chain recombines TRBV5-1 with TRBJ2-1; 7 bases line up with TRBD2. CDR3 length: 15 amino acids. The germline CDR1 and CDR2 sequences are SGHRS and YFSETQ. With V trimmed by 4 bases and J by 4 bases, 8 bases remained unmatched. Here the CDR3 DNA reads TGCGCCAGCAGCCCCACAAGCGGGGCTTACAATGAGCAGTTCTTC. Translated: CASSPTSGAYNEQFF.

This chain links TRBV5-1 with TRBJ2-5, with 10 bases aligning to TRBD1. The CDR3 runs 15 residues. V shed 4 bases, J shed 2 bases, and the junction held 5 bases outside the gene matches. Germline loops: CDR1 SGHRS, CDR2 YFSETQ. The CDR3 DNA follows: TGCGCCAGCAGCGAGGACAGGGGGAGTCAAGAGACCCAGTACTTC. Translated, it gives CASSEDRGSQETQYF.

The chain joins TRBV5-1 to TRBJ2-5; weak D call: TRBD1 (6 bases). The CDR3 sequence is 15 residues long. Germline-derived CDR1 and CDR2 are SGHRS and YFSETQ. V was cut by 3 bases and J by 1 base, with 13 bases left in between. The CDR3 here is CASSWTAAPQETQYF. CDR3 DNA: TGCGCCAGCAGCTGGACAGCGGCCCCCCAAGAGACCCAGTACTTC.

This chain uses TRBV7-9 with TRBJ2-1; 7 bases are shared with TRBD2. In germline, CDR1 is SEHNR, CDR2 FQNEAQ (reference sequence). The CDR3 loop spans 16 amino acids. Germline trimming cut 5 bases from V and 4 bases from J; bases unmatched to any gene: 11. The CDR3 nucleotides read TGTGCCAGCAGCCCCCGAGGAACTAGCGCGTACAATGAGCAGTTCTTC. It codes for CASSPRGTSAYNEQFF. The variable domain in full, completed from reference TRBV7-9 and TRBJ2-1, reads DTGVSQNPRHKITKRGQNVTFRCDPISEHNRLYWYRQTLGQGPEFLTYFQNEAQLEKSRLLSDRFSAERPKGSFSTLEIQRTEQGDSAMYLCASSPRGTSAYNEQFFGPGTRLTVL.

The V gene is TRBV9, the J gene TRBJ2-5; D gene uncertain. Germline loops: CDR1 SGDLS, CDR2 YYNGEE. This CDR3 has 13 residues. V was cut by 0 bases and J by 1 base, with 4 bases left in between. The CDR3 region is CASSVGLQETQYF. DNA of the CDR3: TGTGCCAGCAGCGTAGGACTCCAAGAGACCCAGTACTTC.

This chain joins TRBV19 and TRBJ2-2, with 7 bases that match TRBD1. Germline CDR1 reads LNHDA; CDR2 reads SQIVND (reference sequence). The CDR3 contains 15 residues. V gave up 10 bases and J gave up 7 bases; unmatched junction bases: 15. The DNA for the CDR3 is TGTGCCACCCGGAGAACGACAGGGTTTATCGGGGAGCTGTTTTTT. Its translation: CATRRTTGFIGELFF.

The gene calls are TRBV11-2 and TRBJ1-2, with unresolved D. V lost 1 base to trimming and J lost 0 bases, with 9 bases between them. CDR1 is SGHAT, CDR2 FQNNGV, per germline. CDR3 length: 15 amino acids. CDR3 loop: CASSLVGQANYGYTF. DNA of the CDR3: TGTGCCAGCAGCTTAGTTGGCCAAGCTAACTATGGCTACACCTTC. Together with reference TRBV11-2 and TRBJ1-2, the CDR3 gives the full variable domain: EAGVAQSPRYKIIEKRQSVAFWCNPISGHATLYWYQQILGQGPKLLIQFQNNGVVDDSQLPKDRFSAERLKGVDSTLKIQPAKLEDSAVYLCASSLVGQANYGYTFGSGTRLTVV.

The CDR3 coding sequence is TGTGCCAGCAGCCTAAAAATAGGGAGCTCCTACGAGCAGTACTTC. Residues: CASSLKIGSSYEQYF. V is TRBV7-2 and J is TRBJ2-7, with D tentatively TRBD2 (5 bases). Germline assignment: CDR1 SGHTA and CDR2 FQGNSA. Trimming shortened V by 5 bases and J by 0 bases, and 14 bases separated the two germline ends. CDR3 size: 15 residues.

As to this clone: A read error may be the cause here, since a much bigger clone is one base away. The CDR3 DNA reads as TGTGCCAGCAGCGCCGACACGAACACTGAAGCTTTCTTT. Encoded protein: CASSADTNTEAFF. V usage is TRBV11-2 and J usage is TRBJ1-1, with unresolved D. V was clipped by 5 bases and J by 1 base, with 8 bases between them. The CDR3 runs 13 residues. CDR1 SGHAT and CDR2 FQNNGV come from the germline V gene.